This T cell receptor (beta chain) stems from a study of T cell changes during pregnancy in multiple sclerosis. Produced via immunoSEQ multiplex PCR; TCRdb's table is partial and in-frame only. The sample holds 30,000 to 45,000 clones, 92% seen once. Germline V CDR1 and CDR2: KGHSH, LQKENI. The length of the CDR3 is 13 residues. Trimming cost V 6 bases and J 2 bases, with 10 bases left between them. The gene calls are TRBV18 and TRBJ1-2; a possible D gene is TRBD1 (5 bases). The specimen comprised CD4+ T cells from peripheral blood mononuclear cells, sampled after pregnancy. This TCR came from a female donor with multiple sclerosis, enrolled in a pregnancy study. This CDR3 reads CASSAGQNYGYTF. CDR3 bases: TGTGCCAGCTCTGCAGGGCAGAACTATGGCTACACCTTC.